This T cell receptor beta chain is from a study of blood T cell repertoires in COVID-19. In the study overall: There were acute and convalescent COVID-19 samples, and they came from the United States, Italy and Spain. From T cells, B-cell-depleted T cells, or PBMCs came the material, which was cDNA or gDNA.

Trimming cost V 2 bases and J 4 bases; bases outside gene matches: 4. The V gene's germline CDR1 is LNHNV and CDR2 YYDKDF (reference sequence). The CDR3 sequence is 16 residues long. Original methodology: Estimates of nucleated cell counts were drawn from the amplification of reference gene primers. Method: immunoSEQ multiplex PCR; TCRdb's copy keeps in-frame clones and lacks some. That table is the source of V, J and clone size, and D and trimming were worked out from the DNA. The data show 150,000 or so clones, approximately 82% seen once. The genes are TRBV15 and TRBJ2-6, with TRBD1 matching over 8 bases. The TCR was taken from a woman between 45 and 60 years old in a cohort sampled during active or convalescent COVID-19. The sample was peripheral blood. Here the CDR3 DNA reads TGTGCCACCAGCAGAAACAGGGGGTCAGGGGCCAACGTCCTGACTTTC. It yields the protein CATSRNRGSGANVLTF.